This T cell receptor beta chain was sequenced in a study of T cells in Graves' hyperthyroidism and ophthalmopathy. Template material for amplifying TCR beta CDR3 regions consisted of RNA transcripts. HTBI primers were employed in a first-round RT-PCR of the TCR CDR3. TCRdb redid the calling of the multiplex PCR reads with MiXCR, one entry per CDR3 protein. This sample carries about 590,000 distinct CDR3 sequences, more than 13% of them seen once, and the ten largest clones take around 7%. CDR1 and CDR2 from the germline V gene are SQVTM and ANQGSEA. V was pared by 7 bases and J by 2 bases, with 9 bases of the junction left unmatched. This CDR3 spans 14 amino acids. This clonotype was seen ten or more times.

Source material: blood. This receptor was identified in a woman aged 18-29 years with Graves' ophthalmopathy. The chain recombines TRBV29-1 with TRBJ2-5; 8 bases fit TRBD1. CDR3 nucleotide sequence: TGCAGCGCCGTTGGGGGACAGGAACAAGAGACCCAGTACTTC. It is translated as CSAVGGQEQETQYF. Full variable domain (rest looked up from reference TRBV29-1 and TRBJ2-5): SAVISQKPSRDICQRGTSLTIQCQVDSQVTMMFWYRQQPGQSLTLIATANQGSEATYESGFVIDKFPISRPNLTFSTLTVSNMSPEDSSIYLCSAVGGQEQETQYFGPGTRLLVL.